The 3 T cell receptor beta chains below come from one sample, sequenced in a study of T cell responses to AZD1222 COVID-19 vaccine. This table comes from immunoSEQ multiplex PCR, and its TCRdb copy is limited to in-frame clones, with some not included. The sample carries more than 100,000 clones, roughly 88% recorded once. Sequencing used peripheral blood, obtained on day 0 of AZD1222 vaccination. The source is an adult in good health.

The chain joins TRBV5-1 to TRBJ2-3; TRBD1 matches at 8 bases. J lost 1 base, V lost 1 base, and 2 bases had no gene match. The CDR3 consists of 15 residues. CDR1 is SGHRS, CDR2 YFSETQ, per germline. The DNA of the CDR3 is TGCGCCAGCAGCTTGTGGGGACAGGGCACAGATACGCAGTATTTT. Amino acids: CASSLWGQGTDTQYF.

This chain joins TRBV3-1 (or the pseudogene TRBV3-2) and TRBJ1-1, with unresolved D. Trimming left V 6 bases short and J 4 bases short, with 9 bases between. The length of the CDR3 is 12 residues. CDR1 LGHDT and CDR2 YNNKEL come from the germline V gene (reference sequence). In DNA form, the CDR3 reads TGTGCCAGCAGGGGCGTGGGCACTGAAGCTTTCTTT. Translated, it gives CASRGVGTEAFF.

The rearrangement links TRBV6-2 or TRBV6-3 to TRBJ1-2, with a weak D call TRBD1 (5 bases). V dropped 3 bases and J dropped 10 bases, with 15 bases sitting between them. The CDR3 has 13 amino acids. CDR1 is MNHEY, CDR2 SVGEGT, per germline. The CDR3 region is CASSYIQGRAYTF. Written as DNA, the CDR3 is TGTGCCAGCAGTTATATCCAGGGTCGAGCCTACACCTTC.